This TCR beta chain was sequenced during a study of blood T cell repertoires in COVID-19. Study-level background: Acute and convalescent COVID-19 samples came from the United States, Italy and Spain.

Trimming cost V 5 bases and J 0 bases; bases outside gene matches: 11. The CDR3 runs to 17 residues. Germline V gene lookup returns CDR1 SGHNT and CDR2 YENEEA. As processed by the authors: Nucleated cell counts were estimated from reference gene primer amplification. Here immunoSEQ multiplex PCR was the method, and the copy in TCRdb shows in-frame clones only, minus some. The DNA was the basis for D and trimming; V, J and clone size are from that table. Seen here are about 46,000 clones, around 80% observed once, and the top ten hold about 10%. Sequenced input: peripheral blood. The TCR comes from a man between 60 and 70 years old with acute or convalescent COVID-19. This chain links TRBV11-3 with TRBJ2-3, with 7 bases fitting TRBD2. In DNA form, the CDR3 reads TGTGCCAGCAGCCCCTACCCGGGGGGACCAAGCACAGATACGCAGTATTTT. It translates to CASSPYPGGPSTDTQYF.